Reported below is one T cell receptor beta chain. In the authors' workflow: How many nucleated cells were present was estimated from reference gene primer amplification. Sequenced by immunoSEQ multiplex PCR; TCRdb stores in-frame clones only, minus some. V, J and clone size are those of that table, while D and trimming were read from the DNA. This table holds 100,000 to 120,000 clones, roughly 85% found once. This entry belongs to a study of blood T cell repertoires in COVID-19. Study in general: Samples taken during acute and convalescent COVID-19 were collected in the United States, Italy and Spain. In each case, the material was cDNA or gDNA derived from T cells, B-cell-depleted T cells, or PBMCs.

The CDR3 loop spans 16 amino acids. CDR1 LNHDA and CDR2 SQIVND come from the germline V gene (reference sequence). Germline trimming cut 5 bases from V and 1 base from J; bases unmatched to any gene: 8. This sequence originates from a human donor in a cohort sampled during active COVID-19. The sequencing sample was made of peripheral blood. V and J are TRBV19 and TRBJ2-1; 7 bases align to TRBD2. The chain's CDR3 is CASSLYQAGSYNEQFF. In DNA form, the CDR3 reads TGTGCCAGTAGTTTATACCAAGCGGGATCCTACAATGAGCAGTTCTTC. The entire variable domain, with the rest obtained from reference TRBV19 and TRBJ2-1, is as follows: DGGITQSPKYLFRKEGQNVTLSCEQNLNHDAMYWYRQDPGQGLRLIYYSQIVNDFQKGDIAEGYSVSREKKESFPLTVTSAQKNPTAFYLCASSLYQAGSYNEQFFGPGTRLTVL.